This TCR beta chain was recorded in a study of T-cell reconstitution after alpha-beta-depleted transplantation in children. The CDR3 runs 13 residues. With 8 bases removed from V and 6 bases from J, the gap between germline ends came to 13 bases. Unique molecular identifiers were incorporated during preparation of the TCRbeta library. MiXCR, applied by TCRdb to the PCR reads, yields one record per CDR3 protein. Seen here are around 500,000 distinct CDR3 sequences, around an eighth observed once, and the top ten hold 4.5% to 6%. The chain recombines TRBV12-3 or TRBV12-4 with TRBJ2-2; D might be TRBD2 (6 bases). The sequenced sample was PBMCs from the stem cell graft donor, obtained from the stem cell graft. The sequence came from a human donor who donated a stem cell graft to a child with combined immunodeficiency. This CDR3 reads CASGLSGAGELFF. CDR3 DNA sequence: TGTGCCAGCGGACTTTCGGGAGCCGGGGAGCTGTTTTTT.